Listed below are T cell receptor beta chains from one sample, sequenced in a study of T cell responses to AZD1222 COVID-19 vaccine. Assay: immunoSEQ multiplex PCR; the TCRdb copy retains only in-frame clones and omits some. The sample records 150,000 to 200,000 clones, approximately 90% being singletons. The sample in question was peripheral blood, obtained 28 days after the second dose of the MenACWY control vaccine. These receptors originate from an adult who received the MenACWY meningococcal vaccine as a control. The CDR3 runs from the conserved cysteine through the conserved F or W. Fields, in order: clone size, V gene, J gene, D gene, CDR3 DNA, CDR3 protein. D genes are given only for firm matches. Clone size, where shown, is once, few, many, or a class for clones that have expanded.

clone_size: few; v_call: TRBV5-1; j_call: TRBJ1-5; d_call: -; cdr3_nt: TGCGCCAGCAGCCCCGGGACTCCCAATCAGCCCCAGCATTTT; cdr3_aa: CASSPGTPNQPQHF
clone_size: once; v_call: TRBV19; j_call: TRBJ1-1; d_call: TRBD1; cdr3_nt: TGTGCCAGTAGCCTGACAGGGTTCACCACTGAAGCTTTCTTT; cdr3_aa: CASSLTGFTTEAFF
clone_size: -; v_call: TRBV7-6; j_call: TRBJ2-7; d_call: -; cdr3_nt: TGTGCCAGCAGCAAAGAAACAGGGTTGATTGACGAGCAGTACTTC; cdr3_aa: CASSKETGLIDEQYF
clone_size: -; v_call: TRBV1; j_call: TRBJ1-2; d_call: -; cdr3_nt: TGCACCAGCAGCATCGACAGCGACTCTCCTTATGGCTACACCTTC; cdr3_aa: CTSSIDSDSPYGYTF
clone_size: -; v_call: TRBV13; j_call: TRBJ2-7; d_call: -; cdr3_nt: TGTGCCAGCAGCTTAGTGGGCTACTACGAGCAGTACTTC; cdr3_aa: CASSLVGYYEQYF
clone_size: -; v_call: TRBV27; j_call: TRBJ2-1; d_call: -; cdr3_nt: TGTGCCAGCAGTTTACGGCGTTCCTCCTACAATGAGCAGTTCTTC; cdr3_aa: CASSLRRSSYNEQFF
clone_size: -; v_call: TRBV15; j_call: TRBJ2-7; d_call: -; cdr3_nt: TGTGCCACCAGCAGAGATATCGCAGGGAGACACGAGCAGTACTTC; cdr3_aa: CATSRDIAGRHEQYF
clone_size: once; v_call: TRBV5-6; j_call: TRBJ1-6; d_call: -; cdr3_nt: TGTGCCAGCAGTGCAGGGGTACCCCCTTCACCCCTCCACTTT; cdr3_aa: CASSAGVPPSPLHF
clone_size: -; v_call: TRBV6-1; j_call: TRBJ2-5; d_call: -; cdr3_nt: TGTGCCAGCAGTGAAGGGCCCTCGAGGGCGGTACAGACCCAGTACTTC; cdr3_aa: CASSEGPSRAVQTQYF
clone_size: -; v_call: TRBV18; j_call: TRBJ1-1; d_call: -; cdr3_nt: TGTGCCAGCTCACCGGGTCGAGACACTGAAGCTTTCTTT; cdr3_aa: CASSPGRDTEAFF
clone_size: once; v_call: TRBV7-6; j_call: TRBJ2-7; d_call: TRBD2; cdr3_nt: TGTGCCAGCAGCTTAGCACCGGGAGGCACCTACGAGCAGTACTTC; cdr3_aa: CASSLAPGGTYEQYF
clone_size: -; v_call: TRBV7-9; j_call: TRBJ1-1; d_call: TRBD1; cdr3_nt: TGTGCCAGCAGCTTGCCCGGGACAGGGAACACTGAAGCTTTCTTT; cdr3_aa: CASSLPGTGNTEAFF
clone_size: -; v_call: TRBV5-1; j_call: TRBJ1-2; d_call: -; cdr3_nt: TGCGCCAGCAGCTTGGATCATCCATTGGACTATGGCTACACCTTC; cdr3_aa: CASSLDHPLDYGYTF
clone_size: -; v_call: TRBV5-1; j_call: TRBJ1-1; d_call: -; cdr3_nt: TGCGCCAGCAGCTTGGGTGGGGGGAACACTGAAGCTTTCTTT; cdr3_aa: CASSLGGGNTEAFF
clone_size: -; v_call: TRBV3-1/TRBV3-2; j_call: TRBJ2-3; d_call: TRBD1; cdr3_nt: TGTGCCAGCAGCGAAGGACAGGGGGTAAATACGCAGTATTTT; cdr3_aa: CASSEGQGVNTQYF
clone_size: -; v_call: TRBV19; j_call: TRBJ1-3; d_call: -; cdr3_nt: TGTGCCAGTAGGCCCTCCGTAGGGGTCGGAAACACCATATATTTT; cdr3_aa: CASRPSVGVGNTIYF